This TCR beta chain emerged from a study of T cell responses to AZD1222 COVID-19 vaccine. The study's findings and limits: The donors showed a predominance of white British ancestry and of females, with possible underestimation of clonal diversity.

CDR3 length: 14 amino acids. V was clipped by 3 bases and J by 7 bases; unmatched bases: 7. Germline lookup yields CDR1 LGHNA and CDR2 YSLEER. As concerns this clone: Its target is unknown.

Sequencing used immunoSEQ multiplex PCR; TCRdb keeps in-frame clones, though not all of them. The profile shows some 100,000 clones, 70% to 90% of them singletons. This TCR was recovered from an adult in good health. Sequenced here: peripheral blood, sampled on day 0 of AZD1222 vaccination. The V call is TRBV4-3, the J call TRBJ1-1; 8 nucleotides agree with TRBD1. The CDR3 loop reads CASSQEAGTGEAFF. In DNA, the CDR3 is TGCGCCAGCAGCCAGGAGGCCGGGACAGGTGAAGCTTTCTTT.